This T cell receptor beta chain originates from a study of CD8 T cells in Susac syndrome. Sequencing targeted TCR beta in T cells from blood (CD8+ and CD4+). Age- and sex-matched healthy donors served as the control group. Purification of the CD8+ and CD4+ T cells relied on negative isolation, and TEMRA cells underwent FACS enrichment. V lost 0 bases, J lost 7 bases, and 14 bases lay in between. CDR3 length: 14 amino acids. From germline, CDR1 is SGDLS and CDR2 YYNGEE. Reverse transcription of about 0.5 to 1 ug RNA was carried out with random hexamers. Amplification of TCR beta CDR3 used immunoSEQ multiplex PCR across 54 Vbeta and 13 Jbeta. TCRdb recomputed calls from the immunoSEQ multiplex PCR reads with MiXCR, one row per CDR3 protein. Of some 170,000 distinct CDR3 sequences listed, about 95% were seen once; the top ten hold about 0.1%.

The sequenced sample consisted of CD4+ T cells from PBMCs. The sequence was collected from a human donor in good health. The V call is TRBV9, the J call TRBJ2-7; D might be TRBD2 (5 bases). The CDR3 spells CASSVGLRTGEQYF. The DNA for the CDR3 is TGTGCCAGCAGCGTAGGTTTAAGGACGGGGGAGCAGTACTTC.